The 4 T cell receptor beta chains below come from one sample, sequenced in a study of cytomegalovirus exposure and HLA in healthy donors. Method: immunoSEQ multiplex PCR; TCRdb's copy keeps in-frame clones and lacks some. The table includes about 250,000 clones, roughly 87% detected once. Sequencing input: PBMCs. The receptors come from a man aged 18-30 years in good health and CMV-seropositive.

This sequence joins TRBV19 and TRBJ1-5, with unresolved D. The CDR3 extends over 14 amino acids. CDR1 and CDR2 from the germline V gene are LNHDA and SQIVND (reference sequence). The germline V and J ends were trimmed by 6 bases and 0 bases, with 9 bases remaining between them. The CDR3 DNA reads TGTGCCAGTAGAAAGGAGTATAGCAATCAGCCCCAGCATTTT. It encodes CASRKEYSNQPQHF.

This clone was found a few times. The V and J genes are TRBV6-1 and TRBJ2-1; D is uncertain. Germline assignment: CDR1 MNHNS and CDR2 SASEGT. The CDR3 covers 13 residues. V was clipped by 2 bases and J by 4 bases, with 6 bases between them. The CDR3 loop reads CASSELAYNEQFF. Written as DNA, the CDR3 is TGTGCCAGCAGTGAATTAGCATACAATGAGCAGTTCTTC.

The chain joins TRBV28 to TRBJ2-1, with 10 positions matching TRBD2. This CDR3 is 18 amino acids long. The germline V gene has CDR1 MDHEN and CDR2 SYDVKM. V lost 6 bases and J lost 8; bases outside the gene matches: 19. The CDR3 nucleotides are TGTGCCAGCAGGGGGTCCTGGTTAAGCGGGAGGGCCCCCGATGAGCAGTTCTTC. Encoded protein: CASRGSWLSGRAPDEQFF. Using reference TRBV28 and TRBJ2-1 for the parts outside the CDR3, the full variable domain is DVKVTQSSRYLVKRTGEKVFLECVQDMDHENMFWYRQDPGLGLRLIYFSYDVKMKEKGDIPEGYSVSREKKERFSLILESASTNQTSMYLCASRGSWLSGRAPDEQFFGPGTRLTVL.

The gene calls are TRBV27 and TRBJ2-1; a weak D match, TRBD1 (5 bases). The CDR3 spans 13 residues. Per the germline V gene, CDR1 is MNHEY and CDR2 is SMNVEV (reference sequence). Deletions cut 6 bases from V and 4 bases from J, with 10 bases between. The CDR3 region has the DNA TGTGCCAGCAGGAAAGACAGTTACAATGAGCAGTTCTTC. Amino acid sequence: CASRKDSYNEQFF.